What follows is one T cell receptor beta chain and its context. This clonotype was detected ten times or more. Its antigen is still unknown. No much larger clone is present one base from it, and per-base qualities are unavailable. V is trimmed back by 3 bases and J by 9 bases, and the junction contains 15 bases that no gene match accounts for. CDR3 length: 18 amino acids, cysteine to phenylalanine. Kept here is only the CDR3 DNA, which spans 54 bases and is read in frame from base 1. The CDR1 and CDR2 encoded by the germline V gene (reference sequence) are LNHDA and SQIVND. This specimen comes from a study of human T cells and chemical hapten exposure listed by TCRdb under 2021. About the full investigation: For sensitization, 2% DPC in acetone was applied to a 2 cm by 2 cm area of upper inner arm skin. Throughout the approximately 25-week study period, patients were also given weekly therapeutic DPC doses on the scalp. Patch testing was performed on the upper back with Finn chambers containing 0.01% DPC, and the patch tests were scored after 6 days according to International Contact Dermatitis Research Group standards. The patient cohort, mostly female, included alopecia areata with under or over 50% scalp involvement, alopecia totalis and alopecia universalis. Libraries were pooled for sequencing, and variation in per-sample TCR yields was attributed mainly to small differences in library volumes within the pool. Peripheral blood TCR repertoire changes were tracked in vivo in alopecia patients during primary and secondary sensitization to the hapten diphenylcyclopropenone (DPC). Blood was sampled from patients pre-sensitization (week 0) and at 2, 6 and about 24 weeks after DPC sensitization. For TCR sequencing, blood came from 25 to 35 alopecia patients at anywhere from one to four time points (pre-sensitization, 2, 6 and 24 weeks). What the study reported, not specific to this receptor: Alopecia, a presumed autoimmune disease, was present in all patients, so the immune response of the patients might differ from that of healthy individuals. A positive correlation was found between the number of PT1 expanded TCRs and patch test score, with significance reached at thresholds 8, 16 and 32 but not 4. Compared with pre-sensitization or healthy control sets, expanded TCRs formed significantly more large CDR3 similarity clusters, which is consistent with antigen-driven responses. Repeated subsampling changed both the strength of the expansion versus patch-test correlation and the threshold at which that correlation became significant. DPC sensitization did not change how many TCRs were above 1 in 1000 frequency, and no evidence was found of alterations in global repertoire structure.

The sample's time point label, in plain terms: patch test 3, about 24 weeks after DPC sensitization. Read against the paper, the sample's treatment or condition label means: therapeutic diphenylcyclopropenone sensitization with weekly scalp DPC. At every patch-test visit, the blood draw took place before the patch test was put on. Eligible patients were aged 18 to 70, diagnosed with alopecia, deemed suitable for DPC therapy, and excluded if pregnant. Total RNA was extracted from unfractionated whole blood that had been collected in Tempus Blood RNA tubes. The library was built by means of RACE. Instrument on record: NextSeq 500. Library preparation attached unique molecular identifiers to individual cDNA molecules for quantitative, reproducible TCR counting. For every blood RNA sample, sequencing covered both the TCR alpha and TCR beta chains. In the authors' own workflow: A median of roughly 99,000 TCRs per sample was observed, with a range of roughly 23,224 to 750,000. The Decombinator software suite was used to annotate the V, J and CDR3 of the TCR reads. To make PS versus PT1 abundance plots, every sample was subsampled to the same number of TCRs (28,000). TCRs were defined as expanded if absent before sensitization and observed at least eight times at the 2-week time point. TCRdb cleaned the public reads at Q25 with fastp, built clones with MiXCR and kept in-frame beta chains. CDR3 protein sequences are deduplicated, and each keeps its most common genes and DNA. These V and J calls originate from TCRdb's pipeline instead of the authors' own analysis. The sample records tens of thousands of distinct CDR3 sequences, roughly 11% of which are singletons. The ten biggest clones cover 1% to 1.2% of the sample.

This sequence was found in a woman in her thirties with alopecia areata. Some clones in this sample may be carry-over from other donors' samples. Material: whole blood, obtained in connection with sensitization to the hapten diphenylcyclopropenone (DPC). The chain is encoded by TRBV19 joined to TRBJ2-1; TRBD2 lines up with 12 middle nucleotides. The CDR3 protein: CASSILAASGGAVPEQFF. The DNA sequence reads TGTGCCAGTAGTATCCTTGCGGCTAGCGGGGGGGCCGTTCCTGAGCAGTTCTTC.